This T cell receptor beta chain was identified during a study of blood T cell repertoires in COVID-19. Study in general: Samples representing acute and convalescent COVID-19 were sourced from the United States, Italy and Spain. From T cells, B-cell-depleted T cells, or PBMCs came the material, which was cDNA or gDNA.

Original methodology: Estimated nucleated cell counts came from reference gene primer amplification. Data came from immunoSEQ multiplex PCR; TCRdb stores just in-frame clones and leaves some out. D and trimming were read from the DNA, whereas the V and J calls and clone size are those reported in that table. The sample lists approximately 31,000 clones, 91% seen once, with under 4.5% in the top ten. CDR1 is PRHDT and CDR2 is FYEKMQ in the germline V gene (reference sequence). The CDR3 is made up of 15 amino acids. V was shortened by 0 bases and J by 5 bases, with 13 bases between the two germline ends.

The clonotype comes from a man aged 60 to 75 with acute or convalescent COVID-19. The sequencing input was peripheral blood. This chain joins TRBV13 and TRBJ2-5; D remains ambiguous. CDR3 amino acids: CASSLGSGYIETQYF. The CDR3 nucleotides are TGTGCCAGCAGCTTAGGTTCAGGTTATATCGAGACCCAGTACTTC.